These 2 T cell receptor beta chains came from one sample sequenced in a study of memory CD4+ T cells and cytomegalovirus serostatus. Clones were sequenced by immunoSEQ multiplex PCR, and TCRdb holds only the in-frame ones, with some missing. The sample gives some 50,000 clones, 70% to 80% of which show up once; 1.6% is in the top ten. The sort gate was single viable CD3+CD4+CD8-CD45RO+ cells for memory CD4+ T cells. The source material was memory CD4+ T cells from blood. The receptor source for this set is an adult in good health and CMV-seronegative.

This clone was seen only a few times. The CDR3 coding sequence is TGTGCCAGTAGTATGTGGCGTATTGGCTACACCTTC. Protein: CASSMWRIGYTF. This sequence joins TRBV19 and TRBJ1-2; D call uncertain. The germline CDR1 and CDR2 sequences are LNHDA and SQIVND (reference sequence). Trimming shortened V by 3 bases and J by 7 bases, and 9 bases separated the two germline ends. This CDR3 has 12 residues. Using reference TRBV19 and TRBJ1-2 for the parts outside the CDR3, the full variable domain is DGGITQSPKYLFRKEGQNVTLSCEQNLNHDAMYWYRQDPGQGLRLIYYSQIVNDFQKGDIAEGYSVSREKKESFPLTVTSAQKNPTAFYLCASSMWRIGYTFGSGTRLTVV.

The rearrangement joins TRBV18 to TRBJ1-5, with D perhaps matching TRBD1 (6 bases). Deletions cut 6 bases from V and 3 bases from J, with 18 bases between. The CDR3 consists of 16 residues. Germline V gene data show CDR1 as KGHSH and CDR2 as LQKENI. CDR3 nucleotide sequence: TGTGCCAGCTCCCAAAGCCCGGCAGGGGACAATCAGCCCCAGCATTTT. It yields the protein CASSQSPAGDNQPQHF.